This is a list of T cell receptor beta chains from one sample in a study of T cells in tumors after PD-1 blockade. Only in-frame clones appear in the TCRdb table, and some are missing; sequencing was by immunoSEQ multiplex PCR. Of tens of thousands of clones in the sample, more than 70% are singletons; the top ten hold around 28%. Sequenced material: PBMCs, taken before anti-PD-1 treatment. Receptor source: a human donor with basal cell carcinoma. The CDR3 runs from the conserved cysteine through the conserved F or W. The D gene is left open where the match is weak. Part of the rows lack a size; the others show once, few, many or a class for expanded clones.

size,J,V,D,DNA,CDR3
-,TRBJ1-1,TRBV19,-,TGTGCCAGTAGTATAGGGCGGCTCAGGGCGACTGAAGCTTTCTTT,CASSIGRLRATEAFF
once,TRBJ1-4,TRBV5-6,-,TGTGCCAGCAGCGCGTGGGGGGGTGCAACTAATGAAAAACTGTTTTTT,CASSAWGGATNEKLFF
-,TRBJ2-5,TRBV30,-,TGTGCCTGGAGTGTAAAGGGGAGCGAGACCCAGTACTTC,CAWSVKGSETQYF
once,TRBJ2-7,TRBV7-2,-,TGTGCCAGCAGCTTCGGCCCTGCAGGGACCTACGAGCAGTACTTC,CASSFGPAGTYEQYF
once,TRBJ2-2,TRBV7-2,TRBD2,TGTGCCAGCAGCCTCAATCCTAGCGGGGCTGGCGGGGAGCTGTTTTTT,CASSLNPSGAGGELFF
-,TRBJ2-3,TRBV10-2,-,TGCGCCAGCAGTGGGCCAAGCACAGATACGCAGTATTTT,CASSGPSTDTQYF
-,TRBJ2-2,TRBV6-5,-,TGTGCCAGCACCGGGACTTCGAACACCGGGGAGCTGTTTTTT,CASTGTSNTGELFF
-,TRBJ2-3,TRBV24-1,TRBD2,TGTGCCACCAGTGATTTGGGTAGCGGGAGGACAGATACGCAGTATTTT,CATSDLGSGRTDTQYF
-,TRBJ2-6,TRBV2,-,TGTGCCAGCAGCTCTGGGGCCAACGTCCTGACTTTC,CASSSGANVLTF
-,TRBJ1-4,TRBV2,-,TGTGCCAGCAGTGACAGGGGTGAAAAACTGTTTTTT,CASSDRGEKLFF
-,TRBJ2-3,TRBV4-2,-,TGTGCCAGCAGCCCTGGAACCAGCACAGATACGCAGTATTTT,CASSPGTSTDTQYF
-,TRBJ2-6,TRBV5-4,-,TGTGCCAGCAGCTTCCCCCGAGGGGCCTCTGGGGCCAACGTCCTGACTTTC,CASSFPRGASGANVLTF
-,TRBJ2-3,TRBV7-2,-,TGTGCCAGCAGCTTAGGGGGGAGCGGCACAGATACGCAGTATTTT,CASSLGGSGTDTQYF
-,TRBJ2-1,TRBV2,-,TGTGCCTCCTGTTATGGGGGGGCGGGGTTGGGGAGCTCCTACAATGAGCAGTTCTTC,CASCYGGAGLGSSYNEQFF
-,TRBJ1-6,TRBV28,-,TGTGCCAGCAGGATACAGAGCTATAATTCACCCCTCCACTTT,CASRIQSYNSPLHF
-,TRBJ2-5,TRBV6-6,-,TGTGCCAGCAGTCCCCGAGTTGAGTGGGGAGAACAAGAGACCCAGTACTTC,CASSPRVEWGEQETQYF
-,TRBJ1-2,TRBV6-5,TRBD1,TGTGCCAGCATAGGTGGCAGGGGGCGTTTTGGCTACACCTTC,CASIGGRGRFGYTF
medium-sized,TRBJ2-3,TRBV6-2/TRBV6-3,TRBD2,TGTGCCAGCAGTTTCTCGGGACTAGCTTCAGCAGATACGCAGTATTTT,CASSFSGLASADTQYF
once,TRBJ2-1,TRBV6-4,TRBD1,TGTGCCAGCAGTAAAGGGACAGCCTCCTCCTACAATGAGCAGTTCTTC,CASSKGTASSYNEQFF
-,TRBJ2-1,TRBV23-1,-,TGCGCCAGCAGTCAGGCCCCGGACTGGGCTCTTGACAATGAGCAGTTCTTC,CASSQAPDWALDNEQFF
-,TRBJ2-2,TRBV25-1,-,TGTGCCAGCAGTGATCCCGGGACTCTGAACACCGGGGAGCTGTTTTTT,CASSDPGTLNTGELFF
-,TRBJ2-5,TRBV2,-,TGTGCCAGCAGTAGAGGCGAGACCCAGTACTTC,CASSRGETQYF
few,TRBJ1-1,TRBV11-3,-,TGTGCCAGCAGCCGCACACCTGGGGGGCGGGCGGACACTGAAGCTTTCTTT,CASSRTPGGRADTEAFF
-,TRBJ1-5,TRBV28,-,TGTGCCAGCAGTTTGTCGACAGGAGGAGCAGGGCGGCCCCAGCATTTT,CASSLSTGGAGRPQHF
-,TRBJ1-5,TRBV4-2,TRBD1,TGTGCCAGCAGCCAAGGTCGACAGGGGTCTCAGCCCCAGCATTTT,CASSQGRQGSQPQHF